Described below is a single TCR beta chain sequence and its context. With random hexamers, reverse transcription was performed on about 0.5 to 1 ug of RNA. With immunoSEQ multiplex PCR, TCR beta CDR3 was amplified across 54 Vbeta and 13 Jbeta. TCRdb ran MiXCR on the immunoSEQ multiplex PCR reads and lists one entry per CDR3 protein. The sample yields some 300,000 distinct CDR3 sequences, approximately 85% seen once. These data belong to a study of CD8 T cells in Susac syndrome. CD8+ and CD4+ T cells were negatively isolated; TEMRA cells were FACS-enriched. The TCR originated in a human donor with multiple sclerosis. The sequenced material came from CD8+ T cells from PBMCs.

CDR3 sequence (DNA): TGTGCCAGCAGCTTAGGGGGACAGACATGGGAAGCTTTCTTT. This sequence encodes CASSLGGQTWEAFF. V is TRBV7-9 and J is TRBJ1-1; 7 bases line up with TRBD1. Trimming cost V 1 base and J 8 bases; bases outside gene matches: 7. The CDR3 loop spans 14 amino acids. CDR1 and CDR2 (germline): SEHNR, FQNEAQ (reference sequence).